A single sample gave rise to the 15 T cell receptor beta chains below, sequenced in a study of cytomegalovirus exposure and HLA in healthy donors. Both 60 Vbeta primers and 13 Jbeta primers went into the PCR. Clones were sequenced by immunoSEQ multiplex PCR, and TCRdb holds only the in-frame ones, with some missing. The sample lists some 150,000 clones, more than 80% occurring once. The specimen sequenced was PBMCs. Receptors originate from a woman aged 18-29 years in good health and CMV-seronegative.

The CDR3 DNA sequence: TGTGCCAGCAGTTACCTTACAGGGGGTACTGAAGCTTTCTTT. Amino acids: CASSYLTGGTEAFF. The gene calls are TRBV6-5 and TRBJ1-1; 8 nucleotides agree with TRBD1. CDR3 size: 14 residues. V dropped 2 bases and J dropped 5; count of bases not matched to a gene: 4. In germline, CDR1 is MNHEY, CDR2 SVGAGI.

This chain links TRBV11-2 with TRBJ2-1, with a tentative D call TRBD1 (5 bases). This CDR3 comprises 13 residues. The germline V gene has CDR1 SGHAT and CDR2 FQNNGV. The germline V and J ends were trimmed by 5 bases and 8 bases, with 13 bases remaining between them. CDR3 residues: CASSPSIGDEQFF. The CDR3 DNA reads TGTGCCAGCAGCCCGAGCATAGGGGATGAGCAGTTCTTC.

This clone was seen only once. J is TRBJ2-7 and V is TRBV6-6; maybe TRBD1 (5 bases). The ends were cut back, 6 bases at V and 0 bases at J, with 15 bases in the middle. CDR1 and CDR2 (germline): MNHNY, SVGAGI (reference sequence). The CDR3 extends over 15 amino acids. In DNA form, the CDR3 reads TGTGCCAGCAGACTCAGGGAACGGAGCTCCTACGAGCAGTACTTC. Protein sequence: CASRLRERSSYEQYF.

The chain employs TRBV5-1 and TRBJ2-5, with 10 bases fitting TRBD2. The germline V gene encodes CDR1 SGHRS and CDR2 YFSETQ. This CDR3 comprises 17 residues. V lost 0 bases and J lost 4; bases outside the gene matches: 9. The DNA of the CDR3 is TGCGCCAGCAGCTTGGTCGCTAGCGGGAGAGTGGTAGAGACCCAGTACTTC. Amino acid sequence: CASSLVASGRVVETQYF.

J is TRBJ2-7 and V is TRBV21-1; TRBD2 is taken as the D call from the table, unchecked against the DNA. TRBV21-1 is listed as a pseudogene. The CDR3 is 14 amino acids. This CDR3 reads CASSRGHSSYEQYF. For the CDR3, the DNA is TGTGCCAGCAGCAGAGGCCATAGCTCCTACGAGCAGTACTTC.

The chain recombines TRBV28 with TRBJ2-3; no clear D. The CDR3 runs 13 residues. Looked up from germline, CDR1 is MDHEN and CDR2 is SYDVKM. Trimming took 2 bases from V and 2 from J, leaving 5 bases between them. CDR3 sequence: CASSLVITDTQYF. CDR3 sequence (DNA): TGTGCCAGCAGTTTAGTTATCACAGATACGCAGTATTTT.

The chain joins TRBV21-1 to TRBJ1-3; TRBD1 reflects the table's D call only, with no check against the DNA. TRBV21-1 is a pseudogene locus. This CDR3 contains 13 residues. The CDR3 sequence is CASRRQSGNTIYF. The CDR3 DNA reads TGTGCCAGCAGACGACAGAGTGGAAACACCATATATTTT.

The sample holds a few counts of this clone. The genes are TRBV29-1 and TRBJ2-3; D is perhaps TRBD2 (6 bases). The CDR3 sequence is 14 residues long. Germline CDR1 is SQVTM and CDR2 is ANQGSEA. Deletions cut 7 bases from V and 1 base from J, with 15 bases between. The CDR3 protein is CSAQSGLGTDTQYF. CDR3 nucleotides: TGCAGCGCACAGAGCGGGCTGGGCACAGATACGCAGTATTTT.

The CDR3 spells CASRRGGTGANVLTF. The CDR3 DNA sequence: TGTGCCAGCAGGAGAGGGGGAACTGGGGCCAACGTCCTGACTTTC. V usage is TRBV6-5 and J usage is TRBJ2-6; tentatively, D is TRBD1 (6 bases). Germline V gene data show CDR1 as MNHEY and CDR2 as SVGAGI. Deletions cut 6 bases from V and 2 bases from J, with 11 bases between. The CDR3 totals 15 residues.

The V and J genes are TRBV5-6 and TRBJ2-2; 9 bases fit TRBD1. J gave up 3 bases and V 3 bases, and 3 bases lay outside the gene matches. The CDR3 has 15 residues. CDR1 is SGHDT and CDR2 is YYEEEE in the germline V gene. CDR3 residues: CASSSDRGDTGELFF. CDR3 bases: TGTGCCAGCAGCTCGGACAGGGGTGACACCGGGGAGCTGTTTTTT.

The sample holds one count of this clone. V and J are TRBV28 and TRBJ2-2; TRBD1 is a possible D gene (6 bases). This CDR3 comprises 15 residues. Trimming stripped 6 bases from V and 2 bases from J, with 13 bases between. Germline loops: CDR1 MDHEN, CDR2 SYDVKM. CDR3 loop: CASSRDTDNTGELFF. In nucleotides, the CDR3 is TGTGCCAGCAGCCGGGACACCGATAACACCGGGGAGCTGTTTTTT.

V and J are TRBV2 and TRBJ2-5, with TRBD1 matching 9 bases. The J call may be incorrect, as the DNA end agrees better with TRBJ2-7. Germline assignment: CDR1 SNHLY and CDR2 FYNNEI. The CDR3 spans 15 residues. The CDR3 DNA follows: TGTGCCAGCTCCATAGGACAGGGGATCGGGAGCGAGCAGTACTTC. This sequence encodes CASSIGQGIGSEQYF.

J is TRBJ1-5 and V is TRBV2, with 7 positions matching TRBD1. Germline V CDR1 and CDR2: SNHLY, FYNNEI. V gave up 8 bases and J gave up 11 bases; unmatched junction bases: 15. The CDR3 is 14 residues long. DNA of the CDR3: TGTGCCAGCGTGACCGCAGGGGGACACCAGTCCCAGCATTTT. Protein sequence: CASVTAGGHQSQHF.

The table lists this clone with a few counts. The rearrangement joins TRBV6-4 to TRBJ2-1, with D maybe TRBD2 (5 bases). Germline-derived CDR1 and CDR2 are MRHNA and SNTAGT. The CDR3 is 14 residues long. V lost 2 bases to trimming and J lost 5 bases, with 10 bases between them. Here the CDR3 DNA reads TGTGCCAGCAGTGACGACGGGGATAACAATGAGCAGTTCTTC. Translating gives CASSDDGDNNEQFF.

The rearrangement uses TRBV15 and TRBJ2-7; TRBD1 matches at 7 bases. CDR3 length: 15 residues. The V gene end was trimmed by 0 bases and the J gene end by 2 bases; junction bases not matched to a gene: 4. Germline assignment: CDR1 LNHNV and CDR2 YYDKDF (reference sequence). The CDR3 is CATSREQGSPYEQYF. CDR3 coding DNA: TGTGCCACCAGCAGAGAACAGGGGTCTCCCTACGAGCAGTACTTC.